This is a list of T cell receptor beta chains from one sample in a study of chemoradiotherapy in HPV16-positive cancers. Sequencing used immunoSEQ multiplex PCR; TCRdb keeps in-frame clones, though not all of them. This table has about 10,000 clones, approximately 85% appearing once. The starting material was blood, obtained from a patient who underwent chemoradiotherapy. Receptor source: a human donor with HPV-associated anogenital cancer. Each CDR3 is given with its conserved first and last residue. A D gene is named only where the DNA matches it firmly. Clone size is stated in some rows and not others, as once, few, many or a class when expanded.

V: TRBV6-1
D: -
J: TRBJ2-3
size: once
DNA: TGTGCCAGCAAGTGGAGGGTCGCAGATACGCAGTATTTT
CDR3: CASKWRVADTQYF

V: TRBV10-2
D: -
J: TRBJ1-5
size: -
DNA: TGCGCCAGCAGTGAACGGGTCGGCAATCAGCCCCAGCATTTT
CDR3: CASSERVGNQPQHF

V: TRBV10-2
D: -
J: TRBJ2-7
size: few
DNA: TGCGCCAGCAGTGAGAATTGGGTAAACTCCTACGAGCAGTACTTC
CDR3: CASSENWVNSYEQYF

V: TRBV2
D: -
J: TRBJ1-5
size: few
DNA: TGTGCCAGCAGTACCGGACAGAGCCAGCCCCAGCATTTT
CDR3: CASSTGQSQPQHF

V: TRBV4-1
D: -
J: TRBJ1-1
size: -
DNA: TGCGCCAGCAGCCAAGTCATCGCGGGGAGAGGGGGGCATCCGGACACTGAAGCTTTCTTT
CDR3: CASSQVIAGRGGHPDTEAFF

V: TRBV6-5
D: -
J: TRBJ1-6
size: -
DNA: TGTGCCAGCAGTTACTCGAGCAGGGGTGGCGCACCCCTCCACTTT
CDR3: CASSYSSRGGAPLHF

V: TRBV7-2
D: -
J: TRBJ2-1
size: -
DNA: TGTGCCAGCACTATCCGAAAGAGGGATGAGCAGTTCTTC
CDR3: CASTIRKRDEQFF

V: TRBV6-1
D: -
J: TRBJ1-1
size: -
DNA: TGTGCCACCATACCTCGGGACCCCGGGTTAGAAGCTTTCTTT
CDR3: CATIPRDPGLEAFF

V: TRBV5-4
D: -
J: TRBJ1-3
size: -
DNA: TGTGCCAGCAGCCGGATGGAAGCTGGAAACACCATATATTTT
CDR3: CASSRMEAGNTIYF

V: TRBV4-2
D: -
J: TRBJ2-7
size: -
DNA: TGTGCCAGCAGCCAGGTAACGGACCCAACCTACGAGCAGTACTTC
CDR3: CASSQVTDPTYEQYF

V: TRBV18
D: -
J: TRBJ1-2
size: -
DNA: TGTGCCAGCTCACCGTCGGGATTAGATGGCTACACCTTC
CDR3: CASSPSGLDGYTF

V: TRBV6-1
D: TRBD2
J: TRBJ2-7
size: -
DNA: TGTGCCAGCAGTGAACGGGGGGATCATACCTACGAGCAGTACTTC
CDR3: CASSERGDHTYEQYF

V: TRBV2
D: TRBD1
J: TRBJ2-1
size: -
DNA: TGTGCCAGCAGTGAGGAACAGGGGTATGAGCAGTTCTTC
CDR3: CASSEEQGYEQFF

V: TRBV7-9
D: -
J: TRBJ1-6
size: -
DNA: TGTGCCAGCAGCCTTGGACAGAGAGATTCACCCCTCCACTTT
CDR3: CASSLGQRDSPLHF

V: TRBV5-6
D: TRBD2
J: TRBJ2-3
size: -
DNA: TGTGCCAGCAGCCCGGGACTAGCGGGGGCCGAAGATACGCAGTATTTT
CDR3: CASSPGLAGAEDTQYF

V: TRBV6-6
D: TRBD2
J: TRBJ2-1
size: -
DNA: TGTGCCAGCCGACTAGCAGACAATGAGCAGTTCTTC
CDR3: CASRLADNEQFF

V: TRBV9
D: TRBD1
J: TRBJ1-1
size: -
DNA: TGTGCCAGCAGCCAACAGACAGGGGTATGGACTGAAGCTTTCTTT
CDR3: CASSQQTGVWTEAFF

V: TRBV19
D: -
J: TRBJ1-2
size: -
DNA: TGTGCCAGCAGCCGCTCTGACGGCTTCTATGGCTACACCTTC
CDR3: CASSRSDGFYGYTF

V: TRBV5-6
D: TRBD1
J: TRBJ1-6
size: -
DNA: TGTGCCAGCAGCCCAGACAGGGGTTCACCCCTCCACTTT
CDR3: CASSPDRGSPLHF

V: TRBV6-5
D: -
J: TRBJ1-4
size: few
DNA: TGTGCCAGCAGTTACTCAGCATCGGCTGAAAAACTGTTTTTT
CDR3: CASSYSASAEKLFF

V: TRBV5-1
D: -
J: TRBJ2-3
size: -
DNA: TGCGCCAGCAGCTTGGGGGTCGCTAGCACAGATACGCAGTATTTT
CDR3: CASSLGVASTDTQYF

V: TRBV4-1
D: -
J: TRBJ2-1
size: -
DNA: TGCGCCAGCAGCGAAGCGCACAATGAGCAGTTCTTC
CDR3: CASSEAHNEQFF

V: TRBV4-3
D: -
J: TRBJ1-4
size: -
DNA: TGCGCCAGCAGCCAAGATACCCAGAATGAAAAACTGTTTTTT
CDR3: CASSQDTQNEKLFF

V: TRBV11-2
D: TRBD2
J: TRBJ2-5
size: -
DNA: TGTGCCAGCAGCTCCTCCCACGGCGGGGGGATTGGGGAGACCCAGTACTTC
CDR3: CASSSSHGGGIGETQYF

V: TRBV7-6
D: -
J: TRBJ2-2
size: -
DNA: TGTGCCAGCAGCAAGCTGTTAGGGAGTTCCGGGGAGCTGTTTTTT
CDR3: CASSKLLGSSGELFF

V: TRBV12-5
D: TRBD1
J: TRBJ1-4
size: -
DNA: TGTGCTAGTGGTTTGGGCAACAGGGGAAGTGAAAAACTGTTTTTT
CDR3: CASGLGNRGSEKLFF

V: TRBV5-4
D: -
J: TRBJ2-1
size: -
DNA: TGTGCCAGCAGCTTGGTCGCGGACGGGTACAATGAGCAGTTCTTC
CDR3: CASSLVADGYNEQFF

V: TRBV7-2
D: -
J: TRBJ1-2
size: -
DNA: TGTGCCAGCAGCCTCCCCGGGGGGGTCTATGGCTACACCTTC
CDR3: CASSLPGGVYGYTF

V: TRBV27
D: -
J: TRBJ2-2
size: -
DNA: TGTGCCAGCAGTTTATCTCCGACAGTCACCGGGGAGCTGTTTTTT
CDR3: CASSLSPTVTGELFF

V: TRBV6-1
D: -
J: TRBJ2-5
size: once
DNA: TGTGCCAGCAGAGGACGGATCCAAGAGACCCAGTACTTC
CDR3: CASRGRIQETQYF